Each of the 24 T cell receptor beta chains below was sequenced from the same sample in a study of cytomegalovirus exposure and HLA in healthy donors. Method: immunoSEQ multiplex PCR; TCRdb's copy keeps in-frame clones and lacks some. The table lists around 300,000 clones, approximately 86% of them singletons. Sample: PBMCs. The origin of the receptors is a woman aged 18-29 years in good health and CMV-seronegative.

Details on this clone: Other DNA sequences within the sample encode an identical CDR3. The V gene is TRBV18, the J gene TRBJ2-7, with TRBD2 identical over 7 bases. This CDR3 has 14 amino acids. Germline V lookup: CDR1 KGHSH, CDR2 LQKENI. Trimming at V came to 3 bases and at J to 0 bases, leaving 2 bases not matched to a gene. As DNA, the CDR3 is TGTGCCAGCTCACCGGGGGGGTCCTCCTACGAGCAGTACTTC. Amino acids: CASSPGGSSYEQYF.

CDR3 nucleotides: TGTGCCAGCAGCTCCACTAGCGGTGGTGAGACCCAGTACTTC. It encodes CASSSTSGGETQYF. The chain links TRBV11-2 to TRBJ2-5, with TRBD2 matching over 8 bases. Germline CDR1 and CDR2: SGHAT and FQNNGV. V gave up 4 bases and J gave up 5 bases; unmatched junction bases: 6. The CDR3 has 14 residues.

The V call is TRBV9, the J call TRBJ2-1; 9 positions agree with TRBD2. The CDR3 totals 16 residues. The germline gives CDR1 SGDLS, CDR2 YYNGEE. V gave up 0 bases and J gave up 9 bases; unmatched junction bases: 10. CDR3: CASSVASGGTFGEQFF. The DNA of the CDR3 is TGTGCCAGCAGCGTAGCCAGCGGGGGGACTTTCGGTGAGCAGTTCTTC. Looking up the rest from reference TRBV9 and TRBJ2-1 gives the full variable domain: DSGVTQTPKHLITATGQRVTLRCSPRSGDLSVYWYQQSLDQGLQFLIQYYNGEERAKGNILERFSAQQFPDLHSELNLSSLELGDSALYFCASSVASGGTFGEQFFGPGTRLTVL.

This clone appeared once. The chain carries TRBV25-1 and TRBJ1-6, with a tentative D call TRBD1 (5 bases). Germline CDR1 is MGHDK and CDR2 is SYGVNS. This CDR3 region has 15 residues. Trimming removed 2 bases from V and 5 bases from J, with 10 bases in between. CDR3 loop: CASSEQGMNNSPLHF. CDR3 in DNA: TGTGCCAGCAGTGAACAGGGAATGAATAATTCACCCCTCCACTTT.

This chain links TRBV27 with TRBJ2-7, with 11 nucleotides matching TRBD2. With 5 bases clipped from V and 2 bases from J, the junction kept 11 bases outside the gene matches. The germline CDR1 and CDR2 sequences are MNHEY and SMNVEV (reference sequence). The CDR3 totals 17 residues. CDR3 in DNA: TGTGCCAGCAGTCTTCCCGGGACTAGCGGACCCACCTACGAGCAGTACTTC. Amino acids: CASSLPGTSGPTYEQYF.

The V and J genes are TRBV9 and TRBJ2-1, with 8 bases that match TRBD2. Germline V gene lookup returns CDR1 SGDLS and CDR2 YYNGEE. Losses at the gene ends were 3 bases for V and 8 bases for J; bases not matched to a gene: 4. CDR3 length: 13 residues. The CDR3 bases are TGTGCCAGCAGCGGTCTAGCGGGCCATGAGCAGTTCTTC. Protein: CASSGLAGHEQFF.

V gene TRBV6-6 combines with J gene TRBJ1-5; 8 nucleotides line up with TRBD1. The CDR3 is made up of 15 amino acids. The ends lost 4 bases at V and 4 bases at J; junction bases unmatched: 6. Germline CDR1 reads MNHNY; CDR2 reads SVGAGI (reference sequence). CDR3 protein: CASSLGTGGNQPQHF. CDR3 in DNA: TGTGCCAGCAGTTTGGGGACAGGCGGGAATCAGCCCCAGCATTTT.

This chain links TRBV30 with TRBJ1-2; TRBD1 matches 7 bases. After removal of 3 bases from V and 0 bases from J, the junction contained 4 bases not matched to a gene. CDR1 is GTSNPN, CDR2 SVGIG, per germline (reference sequence). CDR3 length: 14 residues. This CDR3 reads CAWRRGQANYGYTF. The CDR3 nucleotides read TGTGCCTGGAGAAGGGGGCAAGCTAACTATGGCTACACCTTC.

V and J are TRBV18 and TRBJ2-6, with a weak D call TRBD1 (5 bases). V was pared by 2 bases and J by 0 bases, with 14 bases between. The CDR3 extends over 18 amino acids. Germline V gene sequence: CDR1 KGHSH, CDR2 LQKENI. The CDR3 DNA is TGTGCCAGCTCACCATTAACAGGCCTGCACTCTGGGGCCAACGTCCTGACTTTC. This gives the protein CASSPLTGLHSGANVLTF.

The V gene is TRBV7-6, the J gene TRBJ2-3; 9 bases align to TRBD2. The germline CDR1 and CDR2 sequences are SGHVS and FNYEAQ. V dropped 3 bases and J dropped 2; count of bases not matched to a gene: 9. The CDR3 runs 17 residues. The CDR3 loop reads CASSFHYLAGHTDTQYF. The CDR3 bases are TGTGCCAGCAGCTTCCATTACCTAGCGGGGCACACAGATACGCAGTATTTT.

The rearrangement links TRBV30 to TRBJ1-2; no definite D call. CDR3 size: 15 residues. Per the germline V gene, CDR1 is GTSNPN and CDR2 is SVGIG (reference sequence). V was cut by 2 bases and J by 2 bases, with 15 bases left in between. CDR3 coding DNA: TGTGCCTGGAGTACCCCAAAGTACAGAAACTATGGCTACACCTTC. Protein sequence: CAWSTPKYRNYGYTF.

The chain joins TRBV19 to TRBJ2-3, with a tentative D call TRBD1 (5 bases). CDR3 length: 15 residues. The germline V gene encodes CDR1 LNHDA and CDR2 SQIVND (reference sequence). With 6 bases removed from V and 1 base from J, the gap between germline ends came to 14 bases. CDR3 bases: TGTGCCAGTAGGCCAGGGTGGTTTCGCACAGATACGCAGTATTTT. Translating it yields CASRPGWFRTDTQYF.

CDR3 bases: TGTGCCAGCAGTCCTGCAGGGTTTGGAAACACCATATATTTT. Its protein is CASSPAGFGNTIYF. The chain is built from TRBV5-6 and TRBJ1-3; D is perhaps TRBD1 (5 bases). CDR1 and CDR2 (germline): SGHDT, YYEEEE. The CDR3 has 14 residues. V lost 5 bases and J lost 3, with 12 bases in between.

The chain is built from TRBV9 and TRBJ2-3, with D unresolved. The CDR3 covers 15 residues. Germline CDR1 SGDLS, CDR2 YYNGEE. Trimming left V 0 bases short and J 3 bases short, with 11 bases between. The DNA of the CDR3 is TGTGCCAGCAGCGTAGAACAGTCCCTTACAGATACGCAGTATTTT. It codes for CASSVEQSLTDTQYF.

The chain carries TRBV7-9 and TRBJ2-7, with 7 bases that match TRBD1. This CDR3 contains 15 residues. V lost 4 bases and J lost 0; bases outside the gene matches: 6. The V gene's germline CDR1 is SEHNR and CDR2 FQNEAQ (reference sequence). The chain's CDR3 is CASSYWTGNSYEQYF. In nucleotides, the CDR3 is TGTGCCAGCAGCTATTGGACAGGAAACTCCTACGAGCAGTACTTC.

The chain recombines TRBV11-3 with TRBJ2-4, with D possibly being TRBD1 (6 bases). This CDR3 region has 17 residues. V lost 0 bases and J 0 bases, leaving 12 bases between the germline ends. Germline V lookup: CDR1 SGHNT, CDR2 YENEEA. CDR3 region: CASSLDWGPQAKNIQYF. For the CDR3, the DNA is TGTGCCAGCAGCTTAGACTGGGGGCCTCAAGCCAAAAACATTCAGTACTTC.

This clone was observed a handful of times. CDR3 sequence (DNA): TGTGCCAGCACTCAGGGGAGAGGGGTTACCGGGGAGCTGTTTTTT. Translated: CASTQGRGVTGELFF. This chain links TRBV11-2 with TRBJ2-2; possible D gene TRBD1, 6 bases. Per germline, CDR1 SGHAT and CDR2 FQNNGV. Trimming took off 7 bases at V and 5 bases at J, with 17 bases between the two ends. The CDR3 sequence is 15 residues long. Using reference TRBV11-2 and TRBJ2-2 for the parts outside the CDR3, the full variable domain is EAGVAQSPRYKIIEKRQSVAFWCNPISGHATLYWYQQILGQGPKLLIQFQNNGVVDDSQLPKDRFSAERLKGVDSTLKIQPAKLEDSAVYLCASTQGRGVTGELFFGEGSRLTVL.

The chain recombines TRBV19 with TRBJ2-7; maybe TRBD1 (6 bases). Trimming stripped 3 bases from V and 3 bases from J, with 12 bases between. CDR1 and CDR2 from the germline V gene are LNHDA and SQIVND (reference sequence). The CDR3 extends over 14 amino acids. The CDR3 here is CASSIPGTIYEQYF. CDR3 sequence (DNA): TGTGCCAGTAGTATCCCTGGGACAATCTACGAGCAGTACTTC.

The gene calls are TRBV30 and TRBJ2-2; 10 nucleotides match TRBD1. The germline gives CDR1 GTSNPN, CDR2 SVGIG (reference sequence). J was trimmed by 4 bases and V by 3 bases; bases with no gene match: 8. The CDR3 is 16 amino acids. The CDR3 DNA follows: TGTGCCTGGAGGGAACCCGACAGGGGGCGCACCGGGGAGCTGTTTTTT. This gives the protein CAWREPDRGRTGELFF.

The gene calls are TRBV5-1 and TRBJ1-1, with a possible D match to TRBD1 (5 bases). The V gene lost 0 bases and the J gene lost 3 bases, with 18 bases spanning the gap. The CDR3 totals 17 residues. Per germline, CDR1 SGHRS and CDR2 YFSETQ. The CDR3 sequence is CASSLGLYRPGDTEAFF. The CDR3 DNA follows: TGCGCCAGCAGCTTGGGCTTGTACAGGCCTGGGGACACTGAAGCTTTCTTT. The full variable domain, with the rest looked up from reference TRBV5-1 and TRBJ1-1, is KAGVTQTPRYLIKTRGQQVTLSCSPISGHRSVSWYQQTPGQGLQFLFEYFSETQRNKGNFPGRFSGRQFSNSRSEMNVSTLELGDSALYLCASSLGLYRPGDTEAFFGQGTRLTVV.

This sequence joins TRBV27 and TRBJ1-1, with D tentatively TRBD1 (5 bases). Trimming shortened V by 3 bases and J by 3 bases, and 11 bases separated the two germline ends. Germline V CDR1 and CDR2: MNHEY, SMNVEV (reference sequence). CDR3 length equals 14 residues. This chain's CDR3 is CASSLTAGDTEAFF. Here the CDR3 DNA reads TGTGCCAGCAGTTTGACGGCGGGGGACACTGAAGCTTTCTTT.

V gene TRBV2 combines with J gene TRBJ1-5, with D tentatively TRBD1 (6 bases). The germline V and J ends were trimmed by 6 bases and 4 bases, with 16 bases remaining between them. The CDR3 is made up of 15 amino acids. Germline lookup yields CDR1 SNHLY and CDR2 FYNNEI. The CDR3 loop is CASRMTGTLNQPQHF. The CDR3 DNA follows: TGTGCCAGCAGGATGACAGGAACCCTAAATCAGCCCCAGCATTTT.

This clone was recorded once. V usage is TRBV7-9 and J usage is TRBJ2-7; 10 bases agree with TRBD1. Looked up from germline, CDR1 is SEHNR and CDR2 is FQNEAQ (reference sequence). Trimming took 4 bases from V and 5 from J; bases not matched to a gene: 5. The CDR3 runs to 14 residues. The CDR3 DNA sequence: TGTGCCAGCAGCTCATCCGGGACAGGGGACGAGCAGTACTTC. Amino acids: CASSSSGTGDEQYF.

The rearrangement uses TRBV30 and TRBJ2-1; D might be TRBD1 (6 bases). CDR3 size: 13 residues. Looked up from germline, CDR1 is GTSNPN and CDR2 is SVGIG (reference sequence). The CDR3 sequence is CAWGWTEDNEQFF. Written as DNA, the CDR3 is TGTGCGTGGGGATGGACAGAGGACAATGAGCAGTTCTTC. Using reference TRBV30 and TRBJ2-1 for the parts outside the CDR3, the full variable domain is SQTIHQWPATLVQPVGSPLSLECTVEGTSNPNLYWYRQAAGRGLQLLFYSVGIGQISSEVPQNLSASRPQDRQFILSSKKLLLSDSGFYLCAWGWTEDNEQFFGPGTRLTVL.